This T cell receptor (beta chain) was identified in a study of blood T cell repertoires in COVID-19. Original processing methods: By means of reference gene primer amplification, nucleated cell counts were estimated. The table came from immunoSEQ multiplex PCR; TCRdb's copy has only in-frame clones and leaves some out. V and J calls and clone size come straight from that table; D and trimming were deduced from the DNA. This table holds hundreds of thousands of clones, approximately 90% found once. The V and J ends lost 5 bases and 2 bases respectively, with 6 bases between them. Germline CDR1 reads SGHTA; CDR2 reads FQGNSA. This CDR3 is built from 12 residues.

The specimen was peripheral blood. The chain employs TRBV7-2 and TRBJ1-2; D unresolved. The clonotype originates from a woman aged 50 to 65 who had recovered from COVID-19. The CDR3 loop reads CASSKQNYGYTF. In nucleotides, the CDR3 is TGTGCCAGCAGCAAACAGAACTATGGCTACACCTTC.